This T cell receptor beta chain was sequenced during a study of graft-versus-host responses after intestinal transplantation. Produced via immunoSEQ multiplex PCR; TCRdb's table is partial and in-frame only. The sample includes about 29,000 clones, 80% of them seen just once. This clone was seen once. Intraepithelial and lamina propria lymphocytes were released after the graft tissue was processed. Trimming at V came to 7 bases and at J to 4 bases, leaving 6 bases not matched to a gene. CDR1 and CDR2 (germline): MNHEY, SMNVEV (reference sequence). There are 15 residues in the CDR3. The receptor's source is a human patient who received an intestinal transplant, so some T cells may come from the graft donor. The chain carries TRBV27 and TRBJ2-2; 10 bases are shared with TRBD2. Here the sequenced sample was ileum tissue, taken 98 days after intestinal transplantation. The CDR3 nucleotides read TGTGCCAGCAACCTAGCGGGGGTCGGCACCGGGGAGCTGTTTTTT. This gives the protein CASNLAGVGTGELFF.